Following are 2 T cell receptor beta chains from one sample sequenced in a study of T cell responses to AZD1222 COVID-19 vaccine. TCRdb's table, derived via immunoSEQ multiplex PCR, lists solely in-frame clones and lacks some. The sample has under 200,000 clones, roughly 92% seen once. The sequencing here drew on peripheral blood, taken 28 days after the second dose of the MenACWY control vaccine. The source is an adult who received the MenACWY meningococcal vaccine as a control.

The chain recombines TRBV7-9 with TRBJ2-3, with 8 bases lining up with TRBD2. Trimming cost V 1 base and J 2 bases; bases outside gene matches: 11. Germline CDR1 and CDR2: SEHNR and FQNEAQ (reference sequence). CDR3 length: 18 residues. CDR3 protein: CASSLGAFRGRYTDTQYF. The CDR3, as DNA: TGTGCCAGCAGCTTAGGAGCTTTTCGCGGGAGGTACACAGATACGCAGTATTTT.

This chain connects TRBV6-1 to TRBJ1-3; the D is unclear. The CDR3 totals 13 residues. Trimming left V 1 base short and J 7 bases short, with 8 bases between. Germline V gene sequence: CDR1 MNHNS, CDR2 SASEGT. The CDR3 sequence: CASSEGEGNTIYF. The DNA for the CDR3 is TGTGCCAGCAGTGAAGGGGAAGGGAACACCATATATTTT.